A selection of T cell receptor beta chains follows, all from one sample in a study of T cell changes during pregnancy in multiple sclerosis. TCRdb's table, derived via immunoSEQ multiplex PCR, lists solely in-frame clones and lacks some. The profile shows 30,000 to 40,000 clones, approximately 90% of them singletons. Source: CD8+ T cells from peripheral blood mononuclear cells, taken in the third trimester of pregnancy. Receptors were obtained from a female donor with multiple sclerosis, enrolled in a pregnancy study. The CDR3 runs from the conserved cysteine through the conserved F or W. Each record gives: V gene, clone size, D gene, J gene, CDR3 protein, CDR3 DNA. A D gene is named only where the DNA matches it firmly. Where a row states a size, it is once, few, many or the class of an expanded clone; other rows omit it.

>TRBV27|NA|TRBD1|TRBJ1-5
CASGTGNQPQHF
TGTGCCAGCGGGACAGGGAATCAGCCCCAGCATTTT
>TRBV2|NA|NA|TRBJ1-5
CASSDGILSNQPQHF
TGTGCCAGCAGTGATGGCATTCTTAGCAATCAGCCCCAGCATTTT
>TRBV13|NA|NA|TRBJ2-3
CASSLELDTQYF
TGTGCCAGCAGCTTAGAACTAGATACGCAGTATTTT
>TRBV11-1|once|TRBD2|TRBJ2-3
CASSFGGGVPFTDTQYF
TGTGCCAGCAGCTTCGGCGGGGGGGTGCCCTTCACAGATACGCAGTATTTT
>TRBV6-1|few|NA|TRBJ2-7
CASSVGDAENYEQYF
TGTGCCAGCAGTGTCGGAGACGCGGAGAACTACGAGCAGTACTTC
>TRBV27|once|NA|TRBJ2-6
CASSLIGSGANVLTF
TGTGCCAGCAGTTTAATCGGCTCTGGGGCCAACGTCCTGACTTTC
>TRBV15|NA|NA|TRBJ2-2
CATSREEVGATGELFF
TGTGCCACCAGCAGGGAGGAGGTGGGCGCGACCGGGGAGCTGTTTTTT
>TRBV7-3|NA|NA|TRBJ2-6
CASSTGRDFSGANVLTF
TGTGCCAGCAGTACAGGGCGAGACTTCTCTGGGGCCAACGTCCTGACTTTC
>TRBV4-2|NA|NA|TRBJ2-1
CASSHGGTEPNEQFF
TGTGCCAGCAGCCATGGCGGGACAGAGCCCAATGAGCAGTTCTTC
>TRBV14|NA|NA|TRBJ2-7
CASSQETGLSYEQYF
TGTGCCAGCAGCCAAGAAACGGGATTATCCTACGAGCAGTACTTC
>TRBV4-2|NA|TRBD1|TRBJ2-1
CASSQDQGTGYREQFF
TGTGCCAGCAGCCAAGATCAAGGGACAGGCTACAGGGAGCAGTTCTTC
>TRBV6-1|NA|NA|TRBJ2-6
CASSTGASGANVLTF
TGTGCCAGCAGTACAGGTGCCTCTGGGGCCAACGTCCTGACTTTC
>TRBV9|NA|TRBD1|TRBJ1-2
CASSEQGALGYTF
TGTGCCAGCAGCGAACAGGGGGCGCTTGGCTACACCTTC
>TRBV19|NA|TRBD2|TRBJ2-1
CASSIGLAGARSYNEQFF
TGTGCCAGTAGTATAGGCCTAGCGGGGGCCCGCTCCTACAATGAGCAGTTCTTC